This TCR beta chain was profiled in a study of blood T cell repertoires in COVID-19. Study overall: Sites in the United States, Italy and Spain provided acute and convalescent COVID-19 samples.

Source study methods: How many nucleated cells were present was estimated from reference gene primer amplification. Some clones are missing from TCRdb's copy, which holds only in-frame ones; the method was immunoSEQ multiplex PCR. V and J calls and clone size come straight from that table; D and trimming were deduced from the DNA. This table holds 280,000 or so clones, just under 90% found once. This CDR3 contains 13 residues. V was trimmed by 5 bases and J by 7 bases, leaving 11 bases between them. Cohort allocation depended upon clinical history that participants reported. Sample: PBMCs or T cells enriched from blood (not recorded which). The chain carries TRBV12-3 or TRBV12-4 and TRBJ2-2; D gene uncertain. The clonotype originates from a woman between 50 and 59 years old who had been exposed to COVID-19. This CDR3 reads CASSLRSNGELFF. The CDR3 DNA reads TGTGCCAGCAGTCTCCGGTCCAACGGGGAGCTGTTTTTT.